The source of this T cell receptor (beta chain) is a study of T-cell memory formation after mild COVID-19. Study findings and constraints: For contracting clones, CD4+ ones sat mainly in CM and EM, CD8+ in EMRA. Clones that contracted from day 15 to 85 had balanced CD4/CD8; later expanders were CD4+ biased.

In germline, CDR1 is SGHTA, CDR2 FQGNSA. The CDR3 length is 15 residues. Trimming shortened V by 0 bases and J by 7 bases, and 10 bases separated the two germline ends. This clonotype was found a few times. Its antigen is unidentified. Each CDR3 protein is one row after TCRdb ran MiXCR on the 5' RACE reads. This repertoire shows about 340,000 distinct CDR3 sequences, over 10% found once; its top ten account for 20% to 25%. The specimen was PBMCs or a T cell subset sorted from them (not recorded which). The receptor was isolated from a young man who had mild COVID-19 (a few samples of this study predate the infection). Cell type and time point are not known. The chain recombines TRBV7-2 with TRBJ1-6, with a possible D match to TRBD1 (6 bases). The CDR3 is CASSLATGLNSPLHF. The DNA for the CDR3 is TGTGCCAGCAGCTTAGCTACAGGGCTAAATTCACCCCTCCACTTT. The variable domain in full, completed from reference TRBV7-2 and TRBJ1-6, reads GAGVSQSPSNKVTEKGKDVELRCDPISGHTALYWYRQSLGQGLEFLIYFQGNSAPDKSGLPSDRFSAERTGGSVSTLTIQRTQQEDSAVYLCASSLATGLNSPLHFGNGTRLTVT.